Each of the 12 T cell receptor beta chains below was sequenced from the same sample in a study of identical twins. TCRdb passed the 5' RACE reads through MiXCR, listing each CDR3 protein once. The repertoire consists of some 1,700,000 distinct CDR3 sequences, with about 32% occurring once and the leading ten covering approximately 0.29%. Source material: cord blood. The receptors shown here come from a newborn girl in good health.

The chain is built from TRBV4-2 and TRBJ1-1, with 7 positions matching TRBD1. Germline V lookup: CDR1 LGHNA, CDR2 YNFKEQ. The CDR3 has 15 amino acids. Trimming removed 0 bases from V and 5 bases from J; junction bases left unmatched: 6. The CDR3: CASSQDQGVSTEAFF. The CDR3 DNA follows: TGTGCCAGCAGCCAAGATCAGGGGGTTAGTACTGAAGCTTTCTTT.

On this clonotype itself: This may stem from a read error, because a much larger clone lies one nucleotide away. This chain joins TRBV29-1 and TRBJ2-7, with 12 positions matching TRBD1. The CDR3 contains 14 residues. Germline V gene data show CDR1 as SQVTM and CDR2 as ANQGSEA. CDR3 DNA: TGCAGCGTTGAAGATGGGACAGGGGGCTACGGGCAGTACTTC. The encoded protein is CSVEDGTGGYGQYF.

This clonotype occurred a few times. The rearrangement links TRBV4-2 to TRBJ1-5; D is unclear. Trimming cost V 1 base and J 5 bases, with 12 bases left between them. This CDR3 is built from 15 residues. Looked up from germline, CDR1 is LGHNA and CDR2 is YNFKEQ. CDR3 protein: CASSQGRFGYQPQHF. DNA for the CDR3: TGTGCCAGCAGCCAAGGCAGGTTCGGGTATCAGCCCCAGCATTTT.

This clonotype occurred a few times. The chain employs TRBV20-1 and TRBJ2-1, with D possibly being TRBD2 (7 bases). The CDR3 is 15 amino acids. The germline V and J ends were trimmed by 8 bases and 0 bases, with 17 bases remaining between them. Germline-derived CDR1 and CDR2 are DFQATT and SNEGSKA (reference sequence). CDR3 protein: CSPPGGAISYNEQFF. CDR3 DNA: TGCAGTCCCCCTGGGGGGGCTATCTCCTACAATGAGCAGTTCTTC.

CDR3 DNA sequence: TGCAGTGCTGTCCTGACTAGCGGGAGCTTCCGGGAGCAGTTCTTC. This sequence encodes CSAVLTSGSFREQFF. The chain joins TRBV20-1 to TRBJ2-1, with TRBD2 matching 12 bases. V was pared by 5 bases and J by 10 bases, with 12 bases of the junction left unmatched. This CDR3 spans 15 amino acids. The germline V gene has CDR1 DFQATT and CDR2 SNEGSKA (reference sequence).

The rearrangement joins TRBV2 to TRBJ1-3, with TRBD1 matching over 7 bases. The CDR3 covers 14 residues. With V trimmed by 5 bases and J by 4 bases, 5 bases remained unmatched. Germline V CDR1 and CDR2: SNHLY, FYNNEI. This chain's CDR3 is CASSPQGTGNTIYF. DNA for the CDR3: TGTGCCAGCAGTCCACAGGGGACGGGAAACACCATATATTTT.

This clonotype was counted once. The chain carries TRBV28 and TRBJ1-1, with a weak D call TRBD1 (5 bases). CDR3 length equals 17 residues. V was cut by 3 bases and J by 5 bases, with 22 bases left in between. Per the germline V gene, CDR1 is MDHEN and CDR2 is SYDVKM. For the CDR3, the DNA is TGTGCCAGCAGTTTTCCCCGCTACTACAGCCGGGGGACTGAAGCTTTCTTT. It is translated as CASSFPRYYSRGTEAFF.

This clonotype turned up a few times. V gene TRBV29-1 combines with J gene TRBJ1-2; 7 bases map to TRBD1. The CDR3 sequence is 12 residues long. V dropped 5 bases and J dropped 5; count of bases not matched to a gene: 5. The germline V gene has CDR1 SQVTM and CDR2 ANQGSEA. The CDR3 DNA sequence: TGCAGCGTTCTACAGGGGAGGTATGGCTACACCTTC. Amino acids: CSVLQGRYGYTF.

This clonotype was counted between two and nine times. The V call is TRBV20-1, the J call TRBJ2-3, with D perhaps matching TRBD2 (6 bases). CDR1 DFQATT and CDR2 SNEGSKA come from the germline V gene (reference sequence). This CDR3 has 13 amino acids. Trimming cost V 2 bases and J 4 bases, with 10 bases left between them. The CDR3 DNA is TGCAGTGCTAGATCTCAGCGGGCAGATACGCAGTATTTT. It yields the protein CSARSQRADTQYF.

V is TRBV20-1 and J is TRBJ2-3; D not certain. Trimming took 5 bases from V and 6 from J, leaving 9 bases between them. CDR3 length: 11 residues. CDR1 DFQATT and CDR2 SNEGSKA come from the germline V gene (reference sequence). The CDR3 nucleotides are TGCAGTGCTGCTATAGTGGATACGCAGTATTTT. Translation gives CSAAIVDTQYF.

This clonotype showed up just a few times. The chain employs TRBV20-1 and TRBJ1-6; D may be TRBD1 (6 bases). CDR3 length equals 16 residues. V lost 0 bases and J 7 bases, leaving 16 bases between the germline ends. CDR1 is DFQATT and CDR2 is SNEGSKA in the germline V gene (reference sequence). Here the CDR3 reads CSARDLGGAGNSPLHF. In DNA form, the CDR3 reads TGCAGTGCTAGAGATTTGGGGGGCGCCGGGAATTCACCCCTCCACTTT.

This clonotype was observed a few times. The rearrangement uses TRBV11-1 and TRBJ2-7; tentative D call: TRBD2 (5 bases). The CDR3 sequence is 12 residues long. The germline V gene encodes CDR1 SGHAT and CDR2 FQDESV (reference sequence). Trimming pared 4 bases from V and 5 bases from J, leaving 9 bases between. The CDR3 protein is CASSYYGDEQYF. CDR3 DNA sequence: TGTGCCAGCAGCTACTACGGGGACGAGCAGTACTTC.